This TCR beta chain comes out of a study of OX40 agonist ivuxolimab in advanced cancers. Study-level background: Aged roughly 23 to 80 with a mean of 60 years, they were under 85% male. The study reported partial responses in three patients: one hepatocellular carcinoma, two cutaneous melanoma. Regarding the study as a whole: Dose levels from 0.1 to 3.0 mg/kg saw CD4+ and CD8+ blood T cells expand clonally by week 6.

Blood samples were obtained at baseline, cycle 4 day 1, and cycle 7 day 1. Repertoires were generated with immunoSEQ multiplex PCR, while TCRdb's copy carries only in-frame clones and drops some. This sample yields 9,500 to 15,000 clones, of which over 80% are seen a single time; approximately 19% belongs to the top ten. Looked up from germline, CDR1 is MGHRA and CDR2 is YSYEKL. Trimming pared 1 base from V and 1 base from J, leaving 14 bases between. The CDR3 is 16 residues long. Concerning this clone: Its antigen is unknown.

This specimen was CD4+ or CD8+ T cells sorted from blood, taken in a trial of the OX40 agonist ivuxolimab. V usage is TRBV4-1 and J usage is TRBJ2-7, with D perhaps matching TRBD2 (6 bases). The sequence derives from an adult with an advanced solid tumor such as melanoma, head and neck, liver or kidney cancer. CDR3 sequence reads: CASSQGTTRMSYEQYF. In DNA, the CDR3 is TGCGCCAGCAGCCAAGGGACTACCCGTATGTCCTACGAGCAGTACTTC.